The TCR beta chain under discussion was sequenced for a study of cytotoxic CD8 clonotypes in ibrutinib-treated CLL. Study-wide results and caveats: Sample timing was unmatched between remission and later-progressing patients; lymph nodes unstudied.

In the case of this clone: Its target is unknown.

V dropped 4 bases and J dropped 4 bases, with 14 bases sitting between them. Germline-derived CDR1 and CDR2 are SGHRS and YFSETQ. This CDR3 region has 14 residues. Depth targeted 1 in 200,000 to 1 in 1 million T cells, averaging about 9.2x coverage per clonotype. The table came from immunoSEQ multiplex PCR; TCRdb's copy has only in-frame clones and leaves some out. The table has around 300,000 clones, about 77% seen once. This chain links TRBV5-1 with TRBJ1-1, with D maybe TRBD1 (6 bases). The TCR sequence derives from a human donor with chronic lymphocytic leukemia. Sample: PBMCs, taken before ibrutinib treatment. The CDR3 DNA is TGCGCCAGCAGCCCCGGGGGGGCGGGCACTGAAGCTTTCTTT. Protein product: CASSPGGAGTEAFF.